The present T cell receptor beta chain was sequenced within a study of CD8 T cells in ankylosing spondylitis. For TCR beta, libraries came from quantitative 5'-RACE with molecular barcodes. TCRdb fed the 5' RACE reads into MiXCR, producing one record per CDR3 protein. Of a few hundred thousand distinct CDR3 sequences listed, approximately 24% were seen once; the top ten hold roughly 0.6%. This CDR3 spans 15 amino acids. The V segment lost 4 bases and the J segment 6 bases; nucleotides outside the gene matches: 6. This clonotype was seen only a few times. Sequencing used blood, either unsorted or a sorted T cell fraction (not recorded which). V is TRBV12-3 or TRBV12-4 and J is TRBJ1-6; 7 positions match TRBD1. This clonotype was obtained from a male donor with ankylosing spondylitis or in good health (not recorded which). CDR3 protein: CASSSDRAVNSPLHF. In DNA form, the CDR3 reads TGTGCCAGCAGTTCCGACAGGGCGGTTAATTCACCCCTCCACTTT.